One and the same sample provided the 10 T cell receptor beta chains below, sequenced in a study of T cell responses to AZD1222 COVID-19 vaccine. Profiling relied on immunoSEQ multiplex PCR, and the TCRdb table lists in-frame clones only, not all of them. The sample has approximately 150,000 clones; 91% are singletons. Sequencing was performed on peripheral blood, taken on day 0 of AZD1222 vaccination. Every receptor here comes from an adult in good health.

V is TRBV12-5 and J is TRBJ2-5; a possible D gene is TRBD2 (6 bases). CDR1 is LGHNT and CDR2 is FRNRAP in the germline V gene. Trimming stripped 5 bases from V and 4 bases from J, with 14 bases between. The CDR3 loop spans 14 amino acids. In DNA form, the CDR3 reads TGTGCTAGTGGTCCGGGGGTCGGGGCAGAGACCCAGTACTTC. This codes for CASGPGVGAETQYF.

This chain joins TRBV5-1 and TRBJ2-1; 7 nucleotides align to TRBD2. V shed 2 bases and J 3 bases; nucleotides not matched to a gene: 11. CDR3 size: 17 residues. Germline V gives CDR1 SGHRS, CDR2 YFSETQ. The CDR3 region is CASSFGGGVSSYNEQFF. The CDR3 bases are TGCGCCAGCAGCTTCGGGGGAGGGGTTAGTAGCTACAATGAGCAGTTCTTC.

The chain recombines TRBV5-1 with TRBJ2-1; D is perhaps TRBD1 (5 bases). CDR1 and CDR2 from the germline V gene are SGHRS and YFSETQ. Trimming pared 4 bases from V and 6 bases from J, leaving 14 bases between. The CDR3 extends over 14 amino acids. CDR3 loop: CASSPYDSFNEQFF. CDR3 DNA: TGCGCCAGCAGCCCTTACGACAGTTTCAATGAGCAGTTCTTC.

The chain recombines TRBV3-1 (or the pseudogene TRBV3-2) with TRBJ1-3; D possibly corresponds to TRBD1 (5 bases). Germline CDR1 and CDR2: LGHDT and YNNKEL (reference sequence). The V end lost 3 bases, the J end lost 8 bases, and 14 bases lay between the germline ends. CDR3 size: 14 residues. In DNA, the CDR3 is TGTGCCAGCAGCCACCTGTTCAGGGAAGACACCATATATTTT. Its translation: CASSHLFREDTIYF.

This clone was counted only a few times. The rearrangement joins TRBV19 to TRBJ1-5, with 10 bases fitting TRBD1. V was pared by 8 bases and J by 5 bases, with 6 bases of the junction left unmatched. CDR1 and CDR2 from the germline V gene are LNHDA and SQIVND (reference sequence). The CDR3 contains 14 residues. This chain's CDR3 is CASYPGQGYQPQHF. In DNA form, the CDR3 reads TGTGCCAGTTATCCGGGACAGGGGTATCAGCCCCAGCATTTT.

This sequence joins TRBV19 and TRBJ2-1; perhaps TRBD1 as D (5 bases). V gave up 7 bases and J gave up 3 bases, with 19 bases separating them. The CDR3 is 16 residues long. Germline assignment: CDR1 LNHDA and CDR2 SQIVND (reference sequence). Here the CDR3 DNA reads TGTGCCAGTACCCCACCCCCAGGGTCGAACTACAATGAGCAGTTCTTC. Translating gives CASTPPPGSNYNEQFF.

This clone was seen a handful of times. The genes are TRBV9 and TRBJ1-6; D possibly corresponds to TRBD1 (5 bases). The CDR3 spans 15 residues. Germline lookup yields CDR1 SGDLS and CDR2 YYNGEE. The ends were cut back, 3 bases at V and 7 bases at J, with 14 bases in the middle. The CDR3 here is CASSGQGGYNSPLHF. The CDR3 region has the DNA TGTGCCAGCAGCGGGCAGGGTGGCTACAATTCACCCCTCCACTTT.

The V gene is TRBV5-1, the J gene TRBJ2-5, with 8 positions matching TRBD2. V dropped 1 base and J dropped 2; count of bases not matched to a gene: 10. The germline gives CDR1 SGHRS, CDR2 YFSETQ. The CDR3 contains 17 residues. The CDR3: CASSLLPGGGSQETQYF. The CDR3, as DNA: TGCGCCAGCAGCTTGCTCCCGGGCGGGGGGTCGCAAGAGACCCAGTACTTC.

Regarding this clone: The sample contains more than one DNA sequence encoding this CDR3. The rearrangement links TRBV3-1 (or the pseudogene TRBV3-2) to TRBJ2-7; 7 positions match TRBD1. This CDR3 is built from 13 residues. The germline CDR1 and CDR2 sequences are LGHDT and YNNKEL (reference sequence). V shed 5 bases, J shed 2 bases, and the junction held 3 bases outside the gene matches. The CDR3 DNA sequence: TGTGCCAGCAGCAGAGGGACAGCCTACGAGCAGTACTTC. Its protein is CASSRGTAYEQYF.

The CDR3 protein is CAWSPGTVGAFF. As DNA, the CDR3 is TGTGCCTGGAGTCCGGGGACAGTAGGAGCTTTCTTT. V is TRBV30 and J is TRBJ1-1; TRBD1 aligns across 7 bases. Germline V lookup: CDR1 GTSNPN, CDR2 SVGIG (reference sequence). There are 12 residues in the CDR3. With V trimmed by 2 bases and J by 10 bases, 7 bases remained unmatched.